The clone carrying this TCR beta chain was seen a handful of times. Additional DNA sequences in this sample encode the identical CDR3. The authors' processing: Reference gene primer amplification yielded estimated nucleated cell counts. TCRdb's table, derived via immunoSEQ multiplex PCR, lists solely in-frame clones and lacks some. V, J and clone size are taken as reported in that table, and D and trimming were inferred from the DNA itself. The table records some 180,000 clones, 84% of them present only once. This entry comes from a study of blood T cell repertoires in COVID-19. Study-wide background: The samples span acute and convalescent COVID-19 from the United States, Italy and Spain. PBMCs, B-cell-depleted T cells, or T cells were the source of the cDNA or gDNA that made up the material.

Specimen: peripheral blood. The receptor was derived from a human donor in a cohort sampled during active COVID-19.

In DNA form, the CDR3 reads TGTGCCAGTTCCGGGACAGAATACGAGCAGTACTTC. It codes for CASSGTEYEQYF. This chain joins TRBV19 and TRBJ2-7, with 7 bases aligning to TRBD1. The germline CDR1 and CDR2 sequences are LNHDA and SQIVND (reference sequence). The CDR3 loop spans 12 amino acids. V was pared by 8 bases and J by 4 bases, with 5 bases of the junction left unmatched.